The 13 T cell receptor beta chains presented below share a single source sample, sequenced in a study of CD8+CD57+ T cells in acquired aplastic anemia. According to the study, genomic DNA was the template for TCR beta VDJ and CDR3 profiling. TCRdb itself ran the reads through MiXCR, one entry per CDR3 protein. This sample has fewer than 300,000 distinct CDR3 sequences; roughly 82% occur once, and the top ten carry around 40%. The authors sequenced patients whose flow cytometry had shown CD8+CD57+ cell expansion. The specimen sequenced was sorted CD4+, CD8+, or CD8+CD57+ T cells (not recorded which) from PBMCs. Receptor source: a human donor with aplastic anemia.

In the case of this clonotype: One end of the junction does not line up with germline, which may come from a read error. The chain combines TRBV7-9 with TRBJ1-6; D call uncertain. This CDR3 contains 14 residues. Germline assignment: CDR1 SEHNR and CDR2 FQNEAQ (reference sequence). CDR3: CASSIGPMTSAEPF. CDR3 DNA: TGTGCCAGCAGCATAGGGCCCATGACTAGCGCAGAGCCGTTT. The variable domain in full, completed from reference TRBV7-9 and TRBJ1-6, reads DTGVSQNPRHKITKRGQNVTFRCDPISEHNRLYWYRQTLGQGPEFLTYFQNEAQLEKSRLLSDRFSAERPKGSFSTLEIQRTEQGDSAMYLCASSIGPMTSAEPFGNGTRLTVT.

To note about this clonotype: An end of the junction differs from the germline gene, which may be a read error. The rearrangement joins TRBV29-1 to TRBJ1-1; D is possibly TRBD1 (6 bases). The CDR3 has 14 amino acids. Germline CDR1 SQVTM, CDR2 ANQGSEA. The CDR3 nucleotides are TGCAGCGTAGAAGGAAGACAGGCCTACACTGAAGCTTTCTTT. Amino acid sequence: CSVEGRQAYTEAFF. Full variable domain (outside the CDR3, taken from reference TRBV29-1 and TRBJ1-1): SAVISQKPSRDICQRGTSLTIQCQVDSQVTMMFWYRQQPGQSLTLIATANQGSEATYESGFVIDKFPISRPNLTFSTLTVSNMSPEDSSIYLCSVEGRQAYTEAFFGQGTRLTVV.

Note on this clonotype: The CDR3 end shows no conserved phenylalanine or tryptophan, and so a read error is likely. The DNA is left out, because the CDR3 cannot be placed on it with certainty; the CDR3 is given as TCRdb lists it. The chain joins TRBV7-2 to TRBJ2-1; the table's D call of TRBD1 was not tested on the DNA. From its first to its last residue, the CDR3 has 13 amino acids. The germline gives CDR1 SGHTA, CDR2 FQGNSA. The CDR3 here is CASSSPQREEYND.

This clonotype was seen more than once but under ten times. The germline gene is not matched at one end of the junction; a read error may be the cause. The CDR3 DNA follows: TGCGCCAGCAGTTGGACAGGGTCCTACGAGCAGTACTTC. Translation gives CASSWTGSYEQYF. The rearrangement joins TRBV7-3 to TRBJ2-7, with 8 nucleotides matching TRBD1. The germline V gene has CDR1 SGHTA and CDR2 FQGTGA. The CDR3 is 13 amino acids.

The rearrangement links TRBV9 to TRBJ2-3; 7 bases line up with TRBD1. The CDR3 has 14 amino acids. V lost 4 bases, J lost 8 bases, and 10 bases stayed unmatched. Germline values: CDR1 SGDLS, CDR2 YYNGEE. This CDR3 reads CASSLWTGRGTQYF. The CDR3 DNA follows: TGTGCCAGCAGCCTATGGACAGGCCGCGGTACGCAGTATTTT.

Of note for this clonotype: This CDR3 is missing its conserved last phenylalanine or tryptophan, likely due to a read error. No DNA is shown, since the ends of the CDR3 on it are uncertain; the CDR3 is the one TCRdb lists. This chain connects TRBV7-8 to TRBJ2-3; the D call of TRBD2 is as the table states it, not checked on the DNA. The germline gives CDR1 SGHVS, CDR2 FQNEAQ. A total of 13 residues make up the CDR3, ends included. CDR3 amino acids: CASSLAGGAETQY.

Remarks on this clonotype: A junction end diverges from the germline sequence, so it may reflect a read error. This chain joins TRBV7-9 and TRBJ2-3; 10 nucleotides agree with TRBD2. The germline V gene has CDR1 SEHNR and CDR2 FQNEAQ (reference sequence). This CDR3 has 13 residues. As DNA, the CDR3 is TGTGCCAGTGGGATCACTAGCGGGGTTACTGAGCATTTC. This translates into CASGITSGVTEHF.

The gene calls are TRBV20-1 and TRBJ2-1; TRBD2 matches 9 bases. The germline V gene has CDR1 DFQATT and CDR2 SNEGSKA (reference sequence). J gave up 4 bases and V 6 bases, and 13 bases lay outside the gene matches. The CDR3 contains 16 residues. In nucleotides, the CDR3 is TGCAGTGCCCACCGCGGAGGGGCGGGAGGGTACAATGAGCAGTTCTTC. This sequence encodes CSAHRGGAGGYNEQFF.

A word on this clonotype: Given the absence of the conserved phenylalanine or tryptophan at the CDR3 end, a read error is likely. The DNA is left out, because the CDR3 cannot be placed on it with certainty; the CDR3 is given as TCRdb lists it. The chain links TRBV2 to TRBJ2-7; the table's D call, TRBD1, was not checked against the DNA. Germline V gives CDR1 SNHLY, CDR2 FYNNEI. The CDR3 length equals 15 residues, ends included. This CDR3 reads CASSDGGIHGQFLGP.

As regards this clonotype: Mismatch with germline at one junction end may stem from a read error. The V gene is TRBV7-8, the J gene TRBJ2-1; 7 bases are a match to TRBD2. Germline-derived CDR1 and CDR2 are SGHVS and FQNEAQ. The CDR3 runs to 13 residues. Here the CDR3 DNA reads TGTGCCAGCAGTGATGGGGGGGTTCATGATAAGTTGTTC. Its translation is CASSDGGVHDKLF. Supplemented by reference TRBV7-8 and TRBJ2-1, the full variable domain reads GAGVSQSPRYKVAKRGQDVALRCDPISGHVSLFWYQQALGQGPEFLTYFQNEAQLDKSGLPSDRFFAERPEGSVSTLKIQRTQQEDSAVYLCASSDGGVHDKLFGPGTRLTVL.

On this clonotype itself: At one of its ends the junction is not consistent with the germline gene, which may arise from a read error. The V gene is TRBV9, the J gene TRBJ2-3, with D possibly being TRBD1 (7 bases). Germline loops: CDR1 SGDLS, CDR2 YYNGEE. This CDR3 is 14 amino acids long. In nucleotides, the CDR3 is TGTGCCAGCAGCTTAGGGGGCCGACAGGGAGGAAACAATTTT. It is translated as CASSLGGRQGGNNF.

As to this clonotype: Compared with germline, one end of the junction differs, possibly owing to a read error. The chain carries TRBV7-8 and TRBJ2-3; D may be TRBD1 or TRBD2 (6 bases each). This CDR3 has 14 amino acids. Germline V CDR1 and CDR2: SGHVS, FQNEAQ. DNA of the CDR3: TGTGCCAGCAGCTTTCCGGGAGACCGGACAGCCCTTTCCTTT. It encodes CASSFPGDRTALSF.

CDR3 in amino acids: CASSVRSDAKYF. CDR3 nucleotides: TGTGCCAGCAGCGTACGGTCAGATGCGAAGTATTTT. This rearrangement joins TRBV7-8 to TRBJ2-3; D gene uncertain. Trimming removed 5 bases from V and 13 bases from J, with 16 bases in between. The CDR3 contains 12 residues. CDR1 and CDR2 (germline): SGHVS, FQNEAQ.